This entry lists 26 T cell receptor beta chains sequenced from one sample in a study of OX40 agonist ivuxolimab in advanced cancers. Assay: immunoSEQ multiplex PCR; the TCRdb copy retains only in-frame clones and omits some. The sample consists of some 75,000 clones, nearly 90% of them appearing once. The source was CD4+ or CD8+ T cells sorted from blood, collected in a trial of the OX40 agonist ivuxolimab. The receptors were gathered from an adult with an advanced solid tumor such as melanoma, head and neck, liver or kidney cancer.

The chain uses TRBV5-1 and TRBJ2-1, with D perhaps being TRBD1 or TRBD2 (5 bases each). Germline loops: CDR1 SGHRS, CDR2 YFSETQ. Trimming removed 6 bases from V and 0 bases from J, with 7 bases in between. The CDR3 runs 13 residues. The CDR3 loop reads CASTGPSYNEQFF. DNA of the CDR3: TGCGCCAGCACGGGACCCTCCTACAATGAGCAGTTCTTC.

This rearrangement joins TRBV4-1 to TRBJ2-7, with TRBD1 matching 7 bases. From germline, CDR1 is MGHRA and CDR2 YSYEKL. Trimming cost V 4 bases and J 2 bases; bases outside gene matches: 5. The CDR3 totals 14 residues. In nucleotides, the CDR3 is TGCGCCAGCAGCCTCGGGCAGGGGGCCTACGAGCAGTACTTC. Translation gives CASSLGQGAYEQYF.

The chain carries TRBV18 and TRBJ2-5; D might be TRBD1 or TRBD2, each matching 7 bases. The germline V and J ends were trimmed by 2 bases and 3 bases, with 10 bases remaining between them. The CDR3 has 14 residues. Germline V gene sequence: CDR1 KGHSH, CDR2 LQKENI. DNA of the CDR3: TGTGCCAGCTCACCAAGCGGGACAGAAGAGACCCAGTACTTC. The encoded protein is CASSPSGTEETQYF.

V usage is TRBV5-5 and J usage is TRBJ2-7, with D perhaps TRBD2 (6 bases). Trimming took off 0 bases at V and 2 bases at J, with 12 bases between the two ends. This CDR3 contains 15 residues. CDR1 is SGHKS and CDR2 is YYEKEE in the germline V gene (reference sequence). Written as DNA, the CDR3 is TGTGCCAGCAGCTTGGATGGGACTGAAGCCTACGAGCAGTACTTC. It translates to CASSLDGTEAYEQYF.

V is TRBV5-1 and J is TRBJ1-1; D possibly corresponds to TRBD1 (6 bases). CDR1 and CDR2 (germline): SGHRS, YFSETQ. V was clipped by 2 bases and J by 5 bases, with 13 bases between them. The CDR3 runs to 14 residues. CDR3 nucleotides: TGCGCCAGCAGCTTTCAGGGGCGAAAGACTGAAGCTTTCTTT. Amino acid sequence: CASSFQGRKTEAFF.

This clone was detected a few times. In the same sample, other DNA sequences code for this CDR3. This CDR3 is CASRQGGDGYTF. CDR3 in DNA: TGTGCCAGCAGACAGGGCGGGGATGGCTACACCTTC. The V and J genes are TRBV2 and TRBJ1-2, with a weak D call TRBD1 (6 bases). The CDR3 consists of 12 residues. Trimming removed 6 bases from V and 6 bases from J, with 11 bases in between. Germline loops: CDR1 SNHLY, CDR2 FYNNEI.

The chain combines TRBV2 with TRBJ2-3; TRBD2 agrees at 8 bases. Per germline, CDR1 SNHLY and CDR2 FYNNEI. The CDR3 runs to 15 residues. The V gene end was trimmed by 3 bases and the J gene end by 3 bases; junction bases not matched to a gene: 5. The CDR3 here is CASSDASGHTDTQYF. In DNA, the CDR3 is TGTGCCAGCAGTGATGCTAGCGGGCATACAGATACGCAGTATTTT.

This clone was seen just once. This sequence joins TRBV18 and TRBJ2-1; 8 bases match TRBD1. This CDR3 region has 15 residues. Germline lookup yields CDR1 KGHSH and CDR2 LQKENI. Unmatched junction bases numbered 7, after V lost 5 bases and J lost 4 bases. The CDR3 sequence is CASSKPGGEYNEQFF. The CDR3 DNA sequence: TGTGCCAGCTCAAAACCAGGGGGCGAGTACAATGAGCAGTTCTTC. Looking up the rest from reference TRBV18 and TRBJ2-1 gives the full variable domain: NAGVMQNPRHLVRRRGQEARLRCSPMKGHSHVYWYRQLPEEGLKFMVYLQKENIIDESGMPKERFSAEFPKEGPSILRIQQVVRGDSAAYFCASSKPGGEYNEQFFGPGTRLTVL.

This clone has a single count. CDR3 in amino acids: CASRSPGLAGGTGELFF. DNA for the CDR3: TGCGCCAGCAGGAGTCCGGGACTAGCGGGAGGGACCGGGGAGCTGTTTTTT. This rearrangement joins TRBV5-1 to TRBJ2-2; 16 bases agree with TRBD2. The V gene's germline CDR1 is SGHRS and CDR2 YFSETQ. V dropped 5 bases and J dropped 5; count of bases not matched to a gene: 6. This CDR3 has 17 residues. Using reference TRBV5-1 and TRBJ2-2 for the parts outside the CDR3, the full variable domain is KAGVTQTPRYLIKTRGQQVTLSCSPISGHRSVSWYQQTPGQGLQFLFEYFSETQRNKGNFPGRFSGRQFSNSRSEMNVSTLELGDSALYLCASRSPGLAGGTGELFFGEGSRLTVL.

The chain uses TRBV13 and TRBJ1-1; no definite D call. V was trimmed by 1 base and J by 4 bases, leaving 13 bases between them. CDR1 is PRHDT, CDR2 FYEKMQ, per germline (reference sequence). The CDR3 contains 15 residues. The CDR3 is CASSLEGWAGTEAFF. Here the CDR3 DNA reads TGTGCCAGCAGCTTAGAGGGTTGGGCGGGCACTGAAGCTTTCTTT. Combining the CDR3 with reference TRBV13 and TRBJ1-1 gives the whole variable domain AAGVIQSPRHLIKEKRETATLKCYPIPRHDTVYWYQQGPGQDPQFLISFYEKMQSDKGSIPDRFSAQQFSDYHSELNMSSLELGDSALYFCASSLEGWAGTEAFFGQGTRLTVV.

V is TRBV5-4 and J is TRBJ2-7; 9 positions match TRBD2. The V and J ends lost 0 bases and 0 bases, in that order; junction bases with no gene match: 4. CDR3 length equals 16 residues. Germline V gene data show CDR1 as SGHNT and CDR2 as YYREEE (reference sequence). CDR3 nucleotide sequence: TGTGCCAGCAGCTTGGCTAGCGGGGAACGCTCCTACGAGCAGTACTTC. This codes for CASSLASGERSYEQYF.

The gene calls are TRBV12-5 and TRBJ2-6, with unresolved D. The CDR3 covers 12 residues. The V gene's germline CDR1 is LGHNT and CDR2 FRNRAP. The V end lost 0 bases, the J end lost 13 bases, and 7 bases lay between the germline ends. CDR3 coding DNA: TGTGCTAGTGGTTTGGTGGTTGGGGTCCTGACTTTC. As protein: CASGLVVGVLTF.

This sequence joins TRBV6-6 and TRBJ2-7, with TRBD2 identical over 7 bases. Germline V gene sequence: CDR1 MNHNY, CDR2 SVGAGI (reference sequence). This CDR3 is 14 amino acids long. Trimming took 3 bases from V and 5 from J; bases not matched to a gene: 7. CDR3 DNA sequence: TGTGCCAGCAGTTATGGCGGGAGATTCCACGAGCAGTACTTC. This gives the protein CASSYGGRFHEQYF.

The chain is built from TRBV9 and TRBJ2-3, with TRBD2 matching over 12 bases. The length of the CDR3 is 16 residues. CDR1 SGDLS and CDR2 YYNGEE come from the germline V gene. V shed 3 bases and J 3 bases; nucleotides not matched to a gene: 5. The CDR3 region is CASSAQLAGGTDTQYF. The CDR3, as DNA: TGTGCCAGCAGCGCTCAACTAGCGGGAGGAACAGATACGCAGTATTTT.

The chain employs TRBV4-1 and TRBJ1-1, with 7 positions matching TRBD1. The length of the CDR3 is 15 residues. Germline values: CDR1 MGHRA, CDR2 YSYEKL. J gave up 1 base and V 6 bases, and 8 bases lay outside the gene matches. The CDR3 coding sequence is TGCGCCAGCAGAAGGGGGGAGGGGGCGAACACTGAAGCTTTCTTT. Its protein product is CASRRGEGANTEAFF.

The chain is built from TRBV27 and TRBJ1-5; D remains unclear. Trimming pared 2 bases from V and 0 bases from J, leaving 2 bases between. This CDR3 has 13 amino acids. The germline gives CDR1 MNHEY, CDR2 SMNVEV (reference sequence). For the CDR3, the DNA is TGTGCCAGCAGTTTAGGTAGCAATCAGCCCCAGCATTTT. Encoded protein: CASSLGSNQPQHF.

This clone was counted a few times. The chain links TRBV7-2 to TRBJ2-3, with D tentatively TRBD1 (6 bases). CDR1 is SGHTA, CDR2 FQGNSA, per germline. The CDR3 is made up of 15 amino acids. V was clipped by 1 base and J by 6 bases, with 14 bases between them. CDR3 loop: CASSLEGGTIDTQYF. The CDR3 DNA follows: TGTGCCAGCAGCTTAGAGGGTGGGACAATCGATACGCAGTATTTT.

V is TRBV7-9 and J is TRBJ2-5; no definite D call. CDR3 length: 13 amino acids. V was cut by 4 bases and J by 1 base, with 7 bases left in between. Germline CDR1 is SEHNR and CDR2 is FQNEAQ (reference sequence). CDR3 protein: CASSYTVQETQYF. The CDR3 DNA reads TGTGCCAGCAGCTATACCGTCCAAGAGACCCAGTACTTC.

The gene calls are TRBV10-3 and TRBJ2-7, with TRBD1 matching over 9 bases. The CDR3 sequence is 15 residues long. Germline values: CDR1 ENHRY, CDR2 SYGVKD. The trim removed 2 bases at V and 4 bases at J, leaving 6 bases unmatched. The CDR3 spells CAISEATGGKYEQYF. In DNA, the CDR3 is TGTGCCATCAGTGAGGCCACAGGGGGCAAGTACGAGCAGTACTTC.

The V and J genes are TRBV15 and TRBJ1-5, with a possible D match to TRBD1 (5 bases). V dropped 5 bases and J dropped 4 bases, with 12 bases sitting between them. Germline V lookup: CDR1 LNHNV, CDR2 YYDKDF (reference sequence). The CDR3 runs to 14 residues. CDR3 DNA: TGTGCCACCAGCCGCCGGGACTATAATCAGCCCCAGCATTTT. Protein product: CATSRRDYNQPQHF. Supplemented by reference TRBV15 and TRBJ1-5, the full variable domain reads DAMVIQNPRYQVTQFGKPVTLSCSQTLNHNVMYWYQQKSSQAPKLLFHYYDKDFNNEADTPDNFQSRRPNTSFCFLDIRSPGLGDTAMYLCATSRRDYNQPQHFGDGTRLSIL.

The V gene is TRBV2, the J gene TRBJ2-7; D gene ambiguous. Looked up from germline, CDR1 is SNHLY and CDR2 is FYNNEI. The V end lost 7 bases, the J end lost 3 bases, and 13 bases lay between the germline ends. The CDR3 length is 13 residues. The CDR3 reads CASKSSEHYEQYF. CDR3 sequence (DNA): TGTGCCAGCAAGTCGTCGGAGCACTACGAGCAGTACTTC.

The CDR3 spells CASSQEGRVTGELFF. CDR3 DNA: TGCGCCAGCAGCCAAGAGGGGCGGGTCACCGGGGAGCTGTTTTTT. The rearrangement uses TRBV4-1 and TRBJ2-2; the D gene could be TRBD1 or TRBD2 (5 bases each). Trimming shortened V by 0 bases and J by 4 bases, and 9 bases separated the two germline ends. This CDR3 has 15 residues. The germline gives CDR1 MGHRA, CDR2 YSYEKL.

The genes are TRBV6-6 and TRBJ2-3; D possibly uses TRBD1 or TRBD2 (5 bases each). The CDR3 is made up of 15 amino acids. V was cut by 6 bases and J by 4 bases, with 17 bases left in between. Germline V lookup: CDR1 MNHNY, CDR2 SVGAGI (reference sequence). The CDR3 DNA sequence: TGTGCCAGCAGCTACGGGCAGGTGGGGGCAGATACGCAGTATTTT. Protein: CASSYGQVGADTQYF.

The chain couples TRBV6-1 to TRBJ1-1, with 8 positions matching TRBD1. This CDR3 is 14 amino acids long. Trimming removed 6 bases from V and 2 bases from J; junction bases left unmatched: 5. Germline assignment: CDR1 MNHNS and CDR2 SASEGT. CDR3 sequence: CASRKDRDNTEAFF. The CDR3 DNA follows: TGTGCCAGCAGGAAGGACAGGGACAACACTGAAGCTTTCTTT.

The CDR3 sequence: CASSAQGAKNEKLFF. Written as DNA, the CDR3 is TGTGCCAGCAGTGCGCAGGGGGCGAAGAATGAAAAACTGTTTTTT. This sequence joins TRBV2 and TRBJ1-4; 8 bases agree with TRBD1. V gave up 4 bases and J gave up 5 bases; unmatched junction bases: 6. Germline V gene data show CDR1 as SNHLY and CDR2 as FYNNEI. The length of the CDR3 is 15 residues.

The CDR3 bases are TGTGCCAGCAGCAAAAGCGGGACAGGGGGCTTACAAGAGACCCAGTACTTC. Translation gives CASSKSGTGGLQETQYF. The rearrangement joins TRBV21-1 to TRBJ2-5; the table gives TRBD1 as D, unverified against the DNA. TRBV21-1 is labeled a pseudogene. The CDR3 extends over 17 amino acids.